The clone carrying this TCR beta chain was seen a single time. This sample is part of a study of blood T cell repertoires in COVID-19. Enrolled during active infection, Seattle patients were then followed longitudinally. Assay used: immunoSEQ multiplex PCR; TCRdb lists only in-frame clones, some missing. The sample has 200,000 to 300,000 clones; about nine tenths are singletons. Germline V gene sequence: CDR1 WSHSY, CDR2 SAAADI. V was pared by 4 bases and J by 1 base, with 7 bases between. The CDR3 sequence is 13 residues long. The rearrangement uses TRBV10-2 and TRBJ1-1; a possible D gene is TRBD1 (6 bases). Sequenced sample: peripheral blood. This clonotype was sampled from a woman aged 30 to 39 with COVID-19, enrolled during active disease. DNA of the CDR3: TGCGCCAGCAGTGGCAGGGGGAACACTGAAGCTTTCTTT. Translating it yields CASSGRGNTEAFF.